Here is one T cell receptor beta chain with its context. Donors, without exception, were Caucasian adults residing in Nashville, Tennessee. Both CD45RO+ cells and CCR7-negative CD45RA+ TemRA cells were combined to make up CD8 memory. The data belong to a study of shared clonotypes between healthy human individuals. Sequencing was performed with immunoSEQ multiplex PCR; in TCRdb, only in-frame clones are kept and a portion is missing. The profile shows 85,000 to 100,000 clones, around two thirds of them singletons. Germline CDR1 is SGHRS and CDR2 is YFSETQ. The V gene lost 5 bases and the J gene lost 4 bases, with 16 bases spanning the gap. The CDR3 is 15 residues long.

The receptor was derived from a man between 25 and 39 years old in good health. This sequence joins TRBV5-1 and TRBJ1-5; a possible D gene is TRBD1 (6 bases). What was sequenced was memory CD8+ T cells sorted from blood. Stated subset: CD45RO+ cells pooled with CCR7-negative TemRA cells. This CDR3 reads CASRPGAGENQPQHF. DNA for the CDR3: TGCGCCAGCAGACCTGGTGCAGGGGAGAATCAGCCCCAGCATTTT.